The table lists the clone carrying this T cell receptor beta chain with a few counts. Its antigen remains unidentified. TCRdb reanalysed the RT-PCR reads using MiXCR and keeps one entry per CDR3 protein. This table holds more than 400,000 distinct CDR3 sequences, roughly 7.9% found once. This sample stems from a study of response to subunit inactivated influenza vaccine. The study's findings and limits: Few new T cells, the authors suggested, are recruited by each seasonal influenza vaccination.

This CDR3 has 14 residues. The germline V gene encodes CDR1 SGHRS and CDR2 YFSETQ. Trimming left V 1 base short and J 4 bases short, with 11 bases between. This specimen consisted of PBMCs from blood, obtained roughly 24 months after vaccination. The chain is built from TRBV5-1 and TRBJ2-5; tentative D call: TRBD2 (6 bases). This TCR was sampled from a man aged 50-75 years who received an inactivated influenza vaccine. The CDR3 sequence is CASSLFSGIETQYF. As DNA, the CDR3 is TGCGCCAGCAGCTTGTTTAGCGGAATAGAGACCCAGTACTTC.